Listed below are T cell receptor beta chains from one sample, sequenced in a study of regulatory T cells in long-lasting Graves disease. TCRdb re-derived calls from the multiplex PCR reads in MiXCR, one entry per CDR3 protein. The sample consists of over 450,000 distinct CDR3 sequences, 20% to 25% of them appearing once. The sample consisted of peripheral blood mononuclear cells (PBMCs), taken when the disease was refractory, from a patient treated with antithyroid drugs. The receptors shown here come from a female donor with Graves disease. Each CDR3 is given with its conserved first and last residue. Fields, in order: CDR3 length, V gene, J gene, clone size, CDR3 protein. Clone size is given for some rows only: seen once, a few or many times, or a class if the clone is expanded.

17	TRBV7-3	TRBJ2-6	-	CASSLVADTSGANVLTF
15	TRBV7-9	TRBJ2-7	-	CASSLGRQGVYEQYF
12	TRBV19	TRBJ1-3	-	CASRPGWDIIYF
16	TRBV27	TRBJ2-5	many	CASSSLGSSGSETQYF
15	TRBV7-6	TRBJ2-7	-	CASSRVRESSYEQYF
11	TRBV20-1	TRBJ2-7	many	CSAHDSYEQYF
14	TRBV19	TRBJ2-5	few	CASSPREGMETQYF
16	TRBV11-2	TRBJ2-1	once	CASSSPAGPNWNEQFF
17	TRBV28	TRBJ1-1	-	CASSLFGTGMVNTEAFF
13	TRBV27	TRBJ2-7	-	CASTGTGLYEQYF
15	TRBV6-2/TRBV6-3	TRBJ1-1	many	CASSYVSHGNTEAFF
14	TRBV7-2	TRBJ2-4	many	CASSLRGSKNIQYF
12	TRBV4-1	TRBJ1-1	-	CASSPPSTEAFF
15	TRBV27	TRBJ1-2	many	CASSLTLIDSHGYTF
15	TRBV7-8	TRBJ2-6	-	CASRPRGSGANVLTF
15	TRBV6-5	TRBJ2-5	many	CASSFPTSGRETQYF
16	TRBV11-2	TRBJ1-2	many	CASSLEDEAEDYGYTF
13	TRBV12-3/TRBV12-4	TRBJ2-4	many	CASSFGHKNIQYF
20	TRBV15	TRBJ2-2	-	CATSRDRFRELAELTGELFF
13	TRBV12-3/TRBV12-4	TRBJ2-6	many	CASRLSGANVLTF
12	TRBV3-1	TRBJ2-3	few	CASSRTGRSQYF
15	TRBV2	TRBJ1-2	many	CASSEVGTQNYGYTF
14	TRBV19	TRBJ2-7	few	CASQDGGPVHEQYF